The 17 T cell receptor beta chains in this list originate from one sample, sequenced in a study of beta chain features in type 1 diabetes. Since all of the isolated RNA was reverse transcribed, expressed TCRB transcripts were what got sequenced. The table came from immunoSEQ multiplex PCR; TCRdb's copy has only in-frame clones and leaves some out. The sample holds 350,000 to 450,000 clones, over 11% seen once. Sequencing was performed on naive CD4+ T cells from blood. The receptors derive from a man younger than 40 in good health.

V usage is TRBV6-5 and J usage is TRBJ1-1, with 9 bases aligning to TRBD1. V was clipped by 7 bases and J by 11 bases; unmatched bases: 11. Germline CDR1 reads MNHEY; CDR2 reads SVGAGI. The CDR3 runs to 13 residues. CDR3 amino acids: CASTEAGTGSAFF. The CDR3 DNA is TGTGCCAGCACTGAAGCCGGGACAGGGAGCGCTTTCTTT.

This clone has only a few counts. CDR3 residues: CASSVFRGRDTGELFF. The DNA for the CDR3 is TGTGCCAGCAGCGTATTCCGGGGGCGAGACACCGGGGAGCTGTTTTTT. The rearrangement joins TRBV9 to TRBJ2-2, with D perhaps given as TRBD1 or TRBD2 (6 bases each). Germline CDR1 SGDLS, CDR2 YYNGEE. The CDR3 consists of 16 residues. Trimming left V 1 base short and J 3 bases short, with 13 bases between. The full variable domain, its missing parts supplied by reference TRBV9 and TRBJ2-2, is DSGVTQTPKHLITATGQRVTLRCSPRSGDLSVYWYQQSLDQGLQFLIQYYNGEERAKGNILERFSAQQFPDLHSELNLSSLELGDSALYFCASSVFRGRDTGELFFGEGSRLTVL.

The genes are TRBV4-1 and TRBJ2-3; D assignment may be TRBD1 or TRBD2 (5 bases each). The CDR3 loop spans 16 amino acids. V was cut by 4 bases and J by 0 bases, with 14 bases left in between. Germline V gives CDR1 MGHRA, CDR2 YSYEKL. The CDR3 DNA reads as TGCGCCAGCAGCCGGGGGATCCCACTTAGCACAGATACGCAGTATTTT. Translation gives CASSRGIPLSTDTQYF.

This CDR3 reads CASSLTDSSGANVLTF. The CDR3, as DNA: TGTGCCAGCAGCCTTACGGACAGCTCTGGGGCCAACGTCCTGACTTTC. This chain uses TRBV9 with TRBJ2-6; D might be TRBD1 (6 bases). Germline V gives CDR1 SGDLS, CDR2 YYNGEE. Trimming took off 4 bases at V and 0 bases at J, with 11 bases between the two ends. The CDR3 sequence is 16 residues long.

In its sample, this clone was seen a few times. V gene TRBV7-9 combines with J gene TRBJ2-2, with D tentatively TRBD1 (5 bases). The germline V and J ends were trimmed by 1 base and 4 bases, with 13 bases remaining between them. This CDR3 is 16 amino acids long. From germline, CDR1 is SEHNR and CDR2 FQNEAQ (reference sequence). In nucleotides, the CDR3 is TGTGCCAGCAGCTTAGATTTGGCAGGGCCCACCGGGGAGCTGTTTTTT. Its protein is CASSLDLAGPTGELFF.

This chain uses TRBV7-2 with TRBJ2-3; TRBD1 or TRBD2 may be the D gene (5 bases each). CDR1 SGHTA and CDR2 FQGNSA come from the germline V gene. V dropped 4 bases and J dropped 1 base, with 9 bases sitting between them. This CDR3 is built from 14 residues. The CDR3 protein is CASSWGWGTDTQYF. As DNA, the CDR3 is TGTGCCAGCAGCTGGGGGTGGGGCACAGATACGCAGTATTTT.

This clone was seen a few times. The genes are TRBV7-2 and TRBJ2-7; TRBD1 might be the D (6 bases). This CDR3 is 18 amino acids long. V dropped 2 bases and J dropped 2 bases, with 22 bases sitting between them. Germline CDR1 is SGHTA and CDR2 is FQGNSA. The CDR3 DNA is TGTGCCAGCAGCTTACGGGGCGCGGACAGACTTCGCACCTACGAGCAGTACTTC. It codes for CASSLRGADRLRTYEQYF.

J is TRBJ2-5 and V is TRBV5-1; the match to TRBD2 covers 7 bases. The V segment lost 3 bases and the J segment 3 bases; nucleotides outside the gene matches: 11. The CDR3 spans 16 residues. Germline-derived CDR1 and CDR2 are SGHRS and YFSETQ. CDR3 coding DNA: TGCGCCAGCAGCTCCATGGACCGAGCGGGAAAAGAGACCCAGTACTTC. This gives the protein CASSSMDRAGKETQYF.

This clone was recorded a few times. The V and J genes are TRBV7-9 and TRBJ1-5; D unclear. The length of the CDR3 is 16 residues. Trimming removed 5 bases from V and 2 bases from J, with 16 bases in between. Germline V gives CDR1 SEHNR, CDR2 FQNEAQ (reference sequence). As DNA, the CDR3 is TGTGCCAGCAGCCTATCCCCCCTTGAGGGCAATCAGCCCCAGCATTTT. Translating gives CASSLSPLEGNQPQHF.

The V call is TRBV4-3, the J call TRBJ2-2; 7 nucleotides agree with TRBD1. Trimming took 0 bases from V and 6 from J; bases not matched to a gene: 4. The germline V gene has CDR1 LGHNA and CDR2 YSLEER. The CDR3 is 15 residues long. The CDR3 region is CASSQDWQGAGELFF. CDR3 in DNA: TGCGCCAGCAGCCAAGATTGGCAGGGGGCCGGGGAGCTGTTTTTT.

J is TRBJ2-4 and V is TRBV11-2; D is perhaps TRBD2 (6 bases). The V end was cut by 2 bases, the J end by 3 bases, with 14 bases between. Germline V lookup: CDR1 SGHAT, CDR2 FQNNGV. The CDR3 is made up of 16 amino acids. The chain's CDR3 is CASSLRRELGKNIQYF. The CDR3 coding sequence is TGTGCCAGCAGCTTAAGACGGGAGTTGGGCAAAAACATTCAGTACTTC.

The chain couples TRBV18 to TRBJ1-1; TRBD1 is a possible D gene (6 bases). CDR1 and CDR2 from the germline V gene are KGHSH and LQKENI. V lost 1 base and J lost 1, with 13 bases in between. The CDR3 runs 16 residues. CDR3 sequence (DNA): TGTGCCAGCTCACCACTTCACAGGGTGGGGAACACTGAAGCTTTCTTT. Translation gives CASSPLHRVGNTEAFF.

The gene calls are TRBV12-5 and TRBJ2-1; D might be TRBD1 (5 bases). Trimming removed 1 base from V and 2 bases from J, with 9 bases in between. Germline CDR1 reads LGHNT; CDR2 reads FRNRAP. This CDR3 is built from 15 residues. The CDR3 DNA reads TGTGCTAGTGGTTTGGCAGGGATTCCCTACAATGAGCAGTTCTTC. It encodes CASGLAGIPYNEQFF.

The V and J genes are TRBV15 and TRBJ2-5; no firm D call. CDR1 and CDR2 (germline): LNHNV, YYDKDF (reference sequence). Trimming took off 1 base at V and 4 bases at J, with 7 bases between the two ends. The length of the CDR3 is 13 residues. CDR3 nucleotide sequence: TGTGCCACCAGCAGAGTACACGGAGAGACCCAGTACTTC. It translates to CATSRVHGETQYF.

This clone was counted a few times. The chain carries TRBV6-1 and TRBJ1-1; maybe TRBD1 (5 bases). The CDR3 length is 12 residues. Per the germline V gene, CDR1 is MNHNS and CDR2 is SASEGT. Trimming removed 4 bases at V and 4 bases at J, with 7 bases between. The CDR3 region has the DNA TGTGCCAGCAGTGCCGACAGCACTGAAGCTTTCTTT. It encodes CASSADSTEAFF.

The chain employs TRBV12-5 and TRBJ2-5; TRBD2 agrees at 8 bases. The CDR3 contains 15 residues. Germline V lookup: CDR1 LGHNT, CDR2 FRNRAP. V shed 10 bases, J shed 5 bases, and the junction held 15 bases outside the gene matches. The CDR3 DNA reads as TGTGCTACCAACCAGGGGCGGGAGGTTGGGGAGACCCAGTACTTC. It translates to CATNQGREVGETQYF.

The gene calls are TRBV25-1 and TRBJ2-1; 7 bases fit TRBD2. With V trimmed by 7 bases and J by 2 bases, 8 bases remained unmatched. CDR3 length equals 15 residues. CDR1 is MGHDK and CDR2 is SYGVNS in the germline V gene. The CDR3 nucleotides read TGTGCCAGCATTCGGGGGGACTGGGCCTACAATGAGCAGTTCTTC. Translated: CASIRGDWAYNEQFF.